The 21 T cell receptor beta chains in this list originate from one sample, sequenced in a study of blood T cells in healthy people across ages. A second roughly 6 to 11 cycle PCR used barcoded and J-beta primers. Each CDR3 protein is one row after TCRdb ran MiXCR on the 5' RACE reads. The sample holds about 640,000 distinct CDR3 sequences, 58% seen once. What was sequenced was blood. Receptors originate from a man aged 60-69 years in good health.

With regard to this clonotype: The junction shows a germline mismatch at one end, possibly a read error. The chain combines TRBV7-2 with TRBJ2-1; 10 bases map to TRBD2. The CDR3 length is 15 residues. Germline V lookup: CDR1 SGHTA, CDR2 FQGNSA. The CDR3, as DNA: TGTGCCAGTAGCTTAGGGCTAGCGGGAGTCGTGGAGCAGTTCTTC. Translated, it gives CASSLGLAGVVEQFF.

V and J are TRBV11-2 and TRBJ1-2, with 10 bases fitting TRBD1. Per the germline V gene, CDR1 is SGHAT and CDR2 is FQNNGV. V was clipped by 1 base and J by 7 bases; unmatched bases: 9. CDR3 length: 16 residues. CDR3 nucleotides: TGTGCCAGCAGCTTAGTAACGGGACAGGGGCTAAGTGGCTACACCTTC. The encoded protein is CASSLVTGQGLSGYTF.

This clonotype has only a few counts. This chain links TRBV28 with TRBJ2-1; TRBD2 aligns across 10 bases. The CDR3 is 15 residues long. Germline loops: CDR1 MDHEN, CDR2 SYDVKM. The ends lost 6 bases at V and 8 bases at J; junction bases unmatched: 10. For the CDR3, the DNA is TGTGCCAGCAGGGACCTAGCGGGGGACGGGTATGAGCAGTTCTTC. Its translation: CASRDLAGDGYEQFF.

The chain is built from TRBV20-1 and TRBJ2-5, with 16 bases identical to TRBD2. Unmatched junction bases numbered 9, after V lost 3 bases and J lost 2 bases. The CDR3 extends over 18 amino acids. CDR1 and CDR2 (germline): DFQATT, SNEGSKA (reference sequence). This chain's CDR3 is CSARRPGLAGGSQETQYF. CDR3 in DNA: TGCAGTGCTAGGAGGCCGGGACTAGCGGGGGGGTCACAAGAGACCCAGTACTTC.

The rearrangement joins TRBV3-1 to TRBJ2-5; possibly TRBD2 for D (6 bases). Germline values: CDR1 LGHDT, CDR2 YNNKEL (reference sequence). There are 13 residues in the CDR3. V lost 6 bases and J 2 bases, leaving 10 bases between the germline ends. CDR3 sequence: CASRPGLQETQYF. The CDR3 DNA follows: TGTGCCAGCAGGCCGGGACTGCAAGAGACCCAGTACTTC.

The chain joins TRBV6-5 to TRBJ2-3; D tentatively fits TRBD1 or TRBD2 (6 bases each). Deletions cut 0 bases from V and 4 bases from J, with 11 bases between. Germline V gene data show CDR1 as MNHEY and CDR2 as SVGAGI. The CDR3 loop spans 15 amino acids. CDR3 protein: CASSYSGGGADTQYF. As DNA, the CDR3 is TGTGCCAGCAGTTACTCGGGGGGCGGCGCAGATACGCAGTATTTT.

The chain carries TRBV12-3 or TRBV12-4 and TRBJ2-3; D possibly uses TRBD1 or TRBD2 (5 bases each). The CDR3 covers 15 residues. V was cut by 2 bases and J by 4 bases, with 13 bases left in between. CDR3 sequence reads: CASSLNSGTADTQYF. The CDR3 nucleotides read TGTGCCAGCAGTTTAAACTCGGGGACCGCAGATACGCAGTATTTT.

The chain recombines TRBV7-9 with TRBJ2-5; D might be TRBD1 (5 bases). The CDR3 loop spans 14 amino acids. CDR1 is SEHNR, CDR2 FQNEAQ, per germline (reference sequence). V was shortened by 6 bases and J by 5 bases, with 16 bases between the two germline ends. CDR3 sequence reads: CASRLSGYRETQYF. The CDR3 DNA is TGTGCCAGCAGGCTCTCCGGCTACAGGGAGACCCAGTACTTC.

The chain carries TRBV21-1 and TRBJ2-7; no check of the table's D call, TRBD1, against the DNA was made. TRBV21-1 is shown as a pseudogene. The CDR3 consists of 15 residues. CDR3 protein: CASSADDRGLYEQYF. CDR3 coding DNA: TGTGCCAGCAGCGCCGACGACAGGGGGCTTTACGAGCAGTACTTC.

A few counts support this clonotype. This chain connects TRBV29-1 to TRBJ2-4, with 7 positions matching TRBD1. The CDR3 is 13 residues long. The V segment lost 5 bases and the J segment 1 base; nucleotides outside the gene matches: 2. Germline V gene sequence: CDR1 SQVTM, CDR2 ANQGSEA. The CDR3 DNA reads TGCAGCGTTATGACAGGGGCCAAAAACATTCAGTACTTC. Amino acid sequence: CSVMTGAKNIQYF.

This clonotype has a single count. The chain employs TRBV6-5 and TRBJ2-1, with D possibly called TRBD1 or TRBD2 (5 bases each). The CDR3 has 14 residues. Trimming stripped 2 bases from V and 7 bases from J, with 12 bases between. The germline gives CDR1 MNHEY, CDR2 SVGAGI. Here the CDR3 reads CASSYTPEGNEQFF. In nucleotides, the CDR3 is TGTGCCAGCAGTTACACCCCTGAGGGGAATGAGCAGTTCTTC.

On this clonotype itself: Germline is not matched at one junction end, which may reflect a read error. The chain uses TRBV3-1 and TRBJ2-2, with 7 bases lining up with TRBD1. Germline V gene lookup returns CDR1 LGHDT and CDR2 YNNKEL (reference sequence). The length of the CDR3 is 15 residues. This chain's CDR3 is CASSQNRGGTGELFF. In DNA, the CDR3 is TGTGCCAGCAGCCAGAACAGGGGCGGTACCGGGGAACTGTTTTTT.

This chain links TRBV29-1 with TRBJ1-2; 7 bases are shared with TRBD1. CDR1 and CDR2 (germline): SQVTM, ANQGSEA. The CDR3 contains 13 residues. V lost 4 bases to trimming and J lost 3 bases; unmatched junction nucleotides: 5. CDR3: CSVARDSYYGYTF. CDR3 sequence (DNA): TGCAGCGTTGCCCGGGACAGTTACTATGGCTACACCTTC.

The V and J genes are TRBV5-1 and TRBJ2-3; unclear D gene. Germline V gene data show CDR1 as SGHRS and CDR2 as YFSETQ. This CDR3 is 17 amino acids long. The V gene lost 3 bases and the J gene lost 2 bases, with 19 bases spanning the gap. The CDR3 DNA reads as TGCGCCAGCAGCTCGGCCCTGAATGGTGGTAACACAGATACGCAGTATTTT. This encodes CASSSALNGGNTDTQYF.

This clonotype was seen only a few times. The chain is built from TRBV20-1 and TRBJ2-7, with 8 bases matching TRBD1. The V gene end was trimmed by 6 bases and the J gene end by 2 bases; junction bases not matched to a gene: 9. The CDR3 has 14 residues. Germline CDR1 and CDR2: DFQATT and SNEGSKA (reference sequence). CDR3 loop: CSATSTGGTYEQYF. CDR3 DNA: TGCAGTGCGACAAGTACAGGGGGTACCTACGAGCAGTACTTC.

The V and J genes are TRBV20-1 and TRBJ1-2; no clear D gene. The germline V gene encodes CDR1 DFQATT and CDR2 SNEGSKA (reference sequence). Trimming removed 0 bases at V and 5 bases at J, with 13 bases between. The CDR3 spans 14 residues. CDR3 coding DNA: TGCAGTGCTAGAGAGAAGGGTGGACCATATGGCTACACCTTC. This sequence encodes CSAREKGGPYGYTF.

This clonotype was seen just once. This chain links TRBV25-1 with TRBJ1-2; D may be TRBD1 (5 bases). V was pared by 3 bases and J by 7 bases, with 12 bases between. The length of the CDR3 is 13 residues. Looked up from germline, CDR1 is MGHDK and CDR2 is SYGVNS. The CDR3 DNA sequence: TGTGCCAGCAGTGATGCGGGGGTGCGTGGCTACACCTTC. It yields the protein CASSDAGVRGYTF.

This chain connects TRBV20-1 to TRBJ2-1, with 9 bases matching TRBD2. Germline CDR1 reads DFQATT; CDR2 reads SNEGSKA (reference sequence). CDR3 length equals 16 residues. The trim removed 0 bases at V and 5 bases at J, leaving 8 bases unmatched. The CDR3 here is CSARDLERGADNEQFF. In DNA form, the CDR3 reads TGCAGTGCTAGAGATTTAGAGCGGGGGGCCGACAATGAGCAGTTCTTC.

The chain has TRBV9 and TRBJ2-5; the D is unclear. The DNA matches TRBJ2-7 better at its end, which makes the J call doubtful. The V gene's germline CDR1 is SGDLS and CDR2 YYNGEE. CDR3 length equals 15 residues. Written as DNA, the CDR3 is TGTGCCAGCATCAAGAAGAACAACCCATTGTACGAGCAGTACTTC. This sequence encodes CASIKKNNPLYEQYF.

This clonotype was detected once. The chain is built from TRBV6-5 and TRBJ2-1, with 9 bases lining up with TRBD1. This CDR3 is 15 amino acids long. Germline V gene lookup returns CDR1 MNHEY and CDR2 SVGAGI. The junction had 10 bases not matched to a gene; V was cut back by 6 bases and J by 7 bases. This CDR3 reads CASSRGDRVKNEQFF. The CDR3 DNA is TGTGCCAGCAGCAGGGGGGACAGGGTTAAAAATGAGCAGTTCTTC.

This rearrangement joins TRBV7-9 to TRBJ1-3; D ambiguous. The ends were cut back, 3 bases at V and 0 bases at J, with 15 bases in the middle. Germline CDR1 reads SEHNR; CDR2 reads FQNEAQ (reference sequence). CDR3 size: 17 residues. The CDR3 region has the DNA TGTGCCAGCAGCTTTAGGAACAGCCCGACCTCTGGAAACACCATATATTTT. This codes for CASSFRNSPTSGNTIYF.